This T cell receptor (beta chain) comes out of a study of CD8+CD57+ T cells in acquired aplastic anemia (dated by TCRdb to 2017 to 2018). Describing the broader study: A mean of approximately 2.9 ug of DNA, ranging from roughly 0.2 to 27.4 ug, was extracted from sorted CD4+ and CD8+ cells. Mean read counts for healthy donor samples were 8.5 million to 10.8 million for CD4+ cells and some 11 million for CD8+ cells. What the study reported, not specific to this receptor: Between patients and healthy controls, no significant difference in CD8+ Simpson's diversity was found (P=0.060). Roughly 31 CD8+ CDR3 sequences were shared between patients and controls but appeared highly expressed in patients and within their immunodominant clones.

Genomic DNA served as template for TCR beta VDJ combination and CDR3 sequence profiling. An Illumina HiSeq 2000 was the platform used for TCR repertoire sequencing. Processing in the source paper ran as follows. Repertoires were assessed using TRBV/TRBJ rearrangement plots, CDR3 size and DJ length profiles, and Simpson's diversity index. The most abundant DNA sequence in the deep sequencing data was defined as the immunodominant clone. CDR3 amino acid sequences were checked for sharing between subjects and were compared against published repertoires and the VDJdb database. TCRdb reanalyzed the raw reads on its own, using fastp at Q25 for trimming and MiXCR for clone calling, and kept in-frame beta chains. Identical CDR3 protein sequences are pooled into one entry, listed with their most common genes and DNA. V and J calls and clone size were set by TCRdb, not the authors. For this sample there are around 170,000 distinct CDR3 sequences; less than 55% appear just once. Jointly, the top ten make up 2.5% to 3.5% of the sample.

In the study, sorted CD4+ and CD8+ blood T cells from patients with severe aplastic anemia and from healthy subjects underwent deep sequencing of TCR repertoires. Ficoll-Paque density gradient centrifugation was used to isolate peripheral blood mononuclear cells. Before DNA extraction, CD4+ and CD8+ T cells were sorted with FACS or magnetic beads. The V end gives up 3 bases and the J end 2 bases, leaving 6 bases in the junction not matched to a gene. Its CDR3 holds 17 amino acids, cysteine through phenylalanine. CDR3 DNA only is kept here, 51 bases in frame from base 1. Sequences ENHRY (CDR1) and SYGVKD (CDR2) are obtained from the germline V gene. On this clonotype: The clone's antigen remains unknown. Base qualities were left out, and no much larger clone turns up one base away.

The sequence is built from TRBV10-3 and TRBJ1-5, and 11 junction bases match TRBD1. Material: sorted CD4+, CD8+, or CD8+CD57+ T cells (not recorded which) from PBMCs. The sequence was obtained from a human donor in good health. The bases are TGTGCCATCAGTGATACGGACAGGGGGCAAGGCAATCAGCCCCAGCATTTT. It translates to CAISDTDRGQGNQPQHF.